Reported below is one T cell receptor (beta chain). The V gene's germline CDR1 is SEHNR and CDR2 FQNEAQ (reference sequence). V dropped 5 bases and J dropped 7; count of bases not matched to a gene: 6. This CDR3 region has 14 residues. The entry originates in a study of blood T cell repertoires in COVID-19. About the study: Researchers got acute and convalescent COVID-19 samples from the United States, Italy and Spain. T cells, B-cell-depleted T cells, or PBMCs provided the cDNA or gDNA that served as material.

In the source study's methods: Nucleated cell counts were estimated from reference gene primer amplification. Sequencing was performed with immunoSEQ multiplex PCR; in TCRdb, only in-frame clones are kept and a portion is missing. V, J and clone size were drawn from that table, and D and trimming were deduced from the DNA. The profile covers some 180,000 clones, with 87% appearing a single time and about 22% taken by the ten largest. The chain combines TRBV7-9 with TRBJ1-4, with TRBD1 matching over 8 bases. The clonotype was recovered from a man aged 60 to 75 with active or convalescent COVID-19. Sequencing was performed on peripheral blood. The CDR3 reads CASSPKQGGEKLFF. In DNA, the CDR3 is TGTGCCAGCAGCCCGAAACAGGGGGGTGAAAAACTGTTTTTT. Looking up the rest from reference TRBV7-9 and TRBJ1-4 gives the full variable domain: DTGVSQNPRHKITKRGQNVTFRCDPISEHNRLYWYRQTLGQGPEFLTYFQNEAQLEKSRLLSDRFSAERPKGSFSTLEIQRTEQGDSAMYLCASSPKQGGEKLFFGSGTQLSVL.